The 21 T cell receptor beta chains presented below share a single source sample, sequenced in a study of blood T cells in healthy people across ages. A second PCR, run for roughly 7 to 12 cycles, used a sample-barcoded 5' primer plus a J-beta primer mix. TCRdb re-called the 5' RACE reads through MiXCR, storing one row per CDR3 protein. The sample gives roughly 410,000 distinct CDR3 sequences, approximately 51% of which show up once; under 60% is in the top ten. The sequenced sample was blood. The receptors originated from a man in his sixties in good health.

This chain joins TRBV13 and TRBJ2-3, with 7 positions matching TRBD1. Trimming removed 4 bases from V and 1 base from J; junction bases left unmatched: 8. The CDR3 spans 16 residues. CDR1 and CDR2 (germline): PRHDT, FYEKMQ (reference sequence). The CDR3 reads CASSSGTAERTDTQYF. In DNA form, the CDR3 reads TGTGCCAGCAGCTCCGGGACAGCTGAACGCACAGATACGCAGTATTTT.

In this sample, this clonotype turned up a few times. The rearrangement uses TRBV7-9 and TRBJ2-5; weak D call: TRBD1 (6 bases). The assigned J gene may be wrong: the sequence end matches TRBJ2-7 better. CDR3 length: 15 amino acids. The germline CDR1 and CDR2 sequences are SEHNR and FQNEAQ (reference sequence). Here the CDR3 reads CASSLLQGGANEQYF. The CDR3 DNA reads as TGTGCCAGCAGCTTATTACAGGGTGGGGCAAACGAGCAGTACTTC.

This clonotype has only a few counts. The chain carries TRBV4-3 and TRBJ1-2, with unresolved D. The length of the CDR3 is 14 residues. V was pared by 4 bases and J by 5 bases, with 14 bases between. The germline gives CDR1 LGHNA, CDR2 YSLEER. The DNA for the CDR3 is TGCGCCAGCAGCCCACTGGACCCGAGTTATGGCTACACCTTC. Residues: CASSPLDPSYGYTF.

The J gene is TRBJ1-4, the V gene TRBV2; tentative D call: TRBD1 (6 bases). CDR3 length: 15 amino acids. V gave up 4 bases and J gave up 0 bases, with 9 bases separating them. The germline V gene has CDR1 SNHLY and CDR2 FYNNEI. In DNA form, the CDR3 reads TGTGCCAGCAGTGGGACAGTCCCAACTAATGAAAAACTGTTTTTT. It specifies CASSGTVPTNEKLFF.

This clonotype was detected only a few times. The chain couples TRBV12-3 or TRBV12-4 to TRBJ2-1, with D perhaps matching TRBD2 (6 bases). With 7 bases removed from V and 7 bases from J, the gap between germline ends came to 14 bases. CDR3 length: 13 amino acids. The CDR3 is CASILPGTNEQFF. In DNA, the CDR3 is TGTGCCAGCATCCTCCCCGGGACTAATGAGCAGTTCTTC.

This chain uses TRBV15 with TRBJ1-4; D is undetermined. The CDR3 extends over 17 amino acids. Per germline, CDR1 LNHNV and CDR2 YYDKDF (reference sequence). V was clipped by 3 bases and J by 8 bases, with 22 bases between them. CDR3: CATSSLPEDMRWEKLFF. CDR3 DNA sequence: TGTGCCACCAGCAGCCTCCCAGAAGACATGAGGTGGGAAAAACTGTTTTTT.

The sample holds many counts of this clonotype. V usage is TRBV11-2 and J usage is TRBJ2-3, with D uncertain. Germline CDR1 is SGHAT and CDR2 is FQNNGV. With 3 bases removed from V and 2 bases from J, the gap between germline ends came to 9 bases. This CDR3 contains 14 residues. Written as DNA, the CDR3 is TGTGCCAGCAGCTTTCGGTGGACCACAGATACGCAGTATTTT. Amino acids: CASSFRWTTDTQYF.

This clonotype was detected only a few times. This chain uses TRBV2 with TRBJ1-2, with 7 bases that match TRBD1. V lost 5 bases to trimming and J lost 8 bases; unmatched junction nucleotides: 5. CDR1 SNHLY and CDR2 FYNNEI come from the germline V gene. The CDR3 length is 12 residues. The CDR3 sequence: CASSIDRAGYTF. The CDR3 DNA follows: TGTGCCAGCAGTATAGACAGGGCGGGCTACACCTTC.

The chain combines TRBV6-1 with TRBJ2-6; possibly TRBD1 for D (5 bases). CDR3 length equals 15 residues. V dropped 6 bases and J dropped 0 bases, with 9 bases sitting between them. The V gene's germline CDR1 is MNHNS and CDR2 SASEGT. DNA for the CDR3: TGTGCCAGCAGCAACAGGCGCTCTGGGGCCAACGTCCTGACTTTC. Protein product: CASSNRRSGANVLTF.

The rearrangement uses TRBV4-2 and TRBJ2-5, with TRBD1 matching over 7 bases. The J call may not be correct, given that the DNA end is closer to TRBJ2-7. The CDR3 consists of 14 residues. Germline CDR1 is LGHNA and CDR2 is YNFKEQ. As DNA, the CDR3 is TGTGCCAGCAGCCCTCGCGGACAGGCATACGAGCAGTACTTC. Protein product: CASSPRGQAYEQYF.

Ten or more counts support this clonotype. The chain uses TRBV2 and TRBJ2-5; D might be TRBD1 (5 bases). This CDR3 has 14 amino acids. Between the trimmed V and J ends, which lost 5 bases and 11 bases, there was a span of 21 bases. Per germline, CDR1 SNHLY and CDR2 FYNNEI. CDR3 amino acids: CASSLMTSRAEQYF. In DNA, the CDR3 is TGTGCCAGCAGTCTGATGACCAGCAGGGCTGAGCAGTACTTC.

Only one count was recorded for this clonotype. CDR3 in DNA: TGCAGTGCTAGAGATCCCCGGGGTAGCGGGGGTTCCGGGGAGCTGTTTTTT. It specifies CSARDPRGSGGSGELFF. V and J are TRBV20-1 and TRBJ2-2; 9 nucleotides align to TRBD2. The CDR3 extends over 17 amino acids. The germline CDR1 and CDR2 sequences are DFQATT and SNEGSKA (reference sequence). The trim removed 0 bases at V and 6 bases at J, leaving 11 bases unmatched.

The chain carries TRBV6-1 and TRBJ2-7; D gene unclear. Germline-derived CDR1 and CDR2 are MNHNS and SASEGT. V was shortened by 0 bases and J by 3 bases, with 9 bases between the two germline ends. This CDR3 is 14 amino acids long. The CDR3 DNA reads as TGTGCCAGCAGTGAAGCGTGGGGTGACTACGAGCAGTACTTC. Protein: CASSEAWGDYEQYF.

The chain has TRBV10-3 and TRBJ2-1; TRBD1 matches at 8 bases. Trimming at V came to 2 bases and at J to 8 bases, leaving 2 bases not matched to a gene. Germline CDR1 ENHRY, CDR2 SYGVKD. This CDR3 spans 13 amino acids. CDR3 nucleotide sequence: TGTGCCATCAGTGAGCCGGACAGGGATGAGCAGTTCTTC. Amino acid sequence: CAISEPDRDEQFF.

The V call is TRBV2, the J call TRBJ1-5; the D is unclear. This CDR3 has 13 residues. V dropped 8 bases and J dropped 3 bases, with 11 bases sitting between them. From germline, CDR1 is SNHLY and CDR2 FYNNEI. The CDR3 protein is CASSDGYNQPQHF. The CDR3 DNA reads as TGTGCCAGCTCGGACGGTTACAATCAGCCCCAGCATTTT.

The sample holds a few counts of this clonotype. This rearrangement joins TRBV5-1 to TRBJ2-5; D is unclear. CDR3 length: 14 residues. Germline CDR1 reads SGHRS; CDR2 reads YFSETQ. Trimming left V 2 bases short and J 5 bases short, with 13 bases between. CDR3: CASSFQLPSETQYF. As DNA, the CDR3 is TGCGCCAGCAGCTTTCAACTCCCATCGGAGACCCAGTACTTC.

The chain has TRBV19 and TRBJ2-6; D is possibly TRBD2 (6 bases). The CDR3 is made up of 17 amino acids. V lost 3 bases, J lost 0 bases, and 12 bases lay in between. The germline CDR1 and CDR2 sequences are LNHDA and SQIVND (reference sequence). This chain's CDR3 is CASSIAGRNSGANVLTF. CDR3 nucleotide sequence: TGTGCCAGTAGTATTGCGGGAAGAAACTCTGGGGCCAACGTCCTGACTTTC.

This clonotype was recorded a few times. The V and J genes are TRBV29-1 and TRBJ1-6, with 7 bases that match TRBD1. Looked up from germline, CDR1 is SQVTM and CDR2 is ANQGSEA. The CDR3 runs to 13 residues. V lost 7 bases and J lost 6; bases outside the gene matches: 6. DNA for the CDR3: TGCAGCGCCCGGGACAGCCCTAATTCACCCCTCCACTTT. It codes for CSARDSPNSPLHF.

This chain links TRBV6-5 with TRBJ2-7; D possibly corresponds to TRBD2 (5 bases). CDR3 length: 16 amino acids. Germline lookup yields CDR1 MNHEY and CDR2 SVGAGI. V lost 0 bases and J lost 2, with 14 bases in between. Written as DNA, the CDR3 is TGTGCCAGCAGTTACTCAGCTCCCGGGGTCCCCTACGAGCAGTACTTC. Translating gives CASSYSAPGVPYEQYF.

For this clonotype: Given the absence of the conserved phenylalanine or tryptophan at the CDR3 end, a read error is likely. Because the CDR3's place on the DNA is in doubt, the DNA is left out and the CDR3 is given as listed by TCRdb. The genes are TRBV7-9 and TRBJ2-1; the table's TRBD1 call for D was not verified on the DNA. Germline V gene sequence: CDR1 SEHNR, CDR2 FQNEAQ (reference sequence). 14 amino acids form the CDR3, both terminal residues included. The CDR3 protein is CASRSGTGDNEQFI.

V is TRBV27 and J is TRBJ2-7, with D tentatively TRBD2 (6 bases). V was clipped by 3 bases and J by 3 bases, with 15 bases between them. From germline, CDR1 is MNHEY and CDR2 SMNVEV (reference sequence). This CDR3 spans 15 amino acids. This CDR3 is CASSFGGTPVYEQYF. CDR3 DNA sequence: TGTGCCAGCAGTTTTGGAGGGACCCCGGTCTACGAGCAGTACTTC.